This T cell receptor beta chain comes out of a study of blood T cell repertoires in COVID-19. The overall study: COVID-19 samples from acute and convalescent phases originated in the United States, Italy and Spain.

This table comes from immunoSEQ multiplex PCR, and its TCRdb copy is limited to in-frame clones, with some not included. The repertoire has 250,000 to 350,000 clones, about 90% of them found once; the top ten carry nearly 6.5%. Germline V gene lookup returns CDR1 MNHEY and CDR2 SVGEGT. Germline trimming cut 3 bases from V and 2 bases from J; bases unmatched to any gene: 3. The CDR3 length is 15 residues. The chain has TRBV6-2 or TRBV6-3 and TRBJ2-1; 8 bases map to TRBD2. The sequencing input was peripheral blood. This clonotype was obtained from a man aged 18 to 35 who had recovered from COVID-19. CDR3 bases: TGTGCCAGCAGTTATTCGGGGGGGGCCTACAATGAGCAGTTCTTC. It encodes CASSYSGGAYNEQFF.